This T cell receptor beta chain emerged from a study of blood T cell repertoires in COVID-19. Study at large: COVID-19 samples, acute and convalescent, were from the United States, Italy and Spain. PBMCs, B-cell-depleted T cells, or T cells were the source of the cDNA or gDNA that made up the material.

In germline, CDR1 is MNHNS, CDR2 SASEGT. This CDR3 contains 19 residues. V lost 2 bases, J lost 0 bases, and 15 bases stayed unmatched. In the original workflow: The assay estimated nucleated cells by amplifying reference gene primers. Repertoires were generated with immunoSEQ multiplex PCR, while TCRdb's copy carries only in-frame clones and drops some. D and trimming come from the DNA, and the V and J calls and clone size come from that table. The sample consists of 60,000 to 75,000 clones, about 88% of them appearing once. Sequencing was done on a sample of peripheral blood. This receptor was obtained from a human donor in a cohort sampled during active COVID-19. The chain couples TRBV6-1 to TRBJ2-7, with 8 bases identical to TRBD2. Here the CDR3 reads CASSERGGLAVISSYEQYF. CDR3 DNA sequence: TGTGCCAGCAGTGAACGGGGGGGTCTAGCGGTAATAAGCTCCTACGAGCAGTACTTC.